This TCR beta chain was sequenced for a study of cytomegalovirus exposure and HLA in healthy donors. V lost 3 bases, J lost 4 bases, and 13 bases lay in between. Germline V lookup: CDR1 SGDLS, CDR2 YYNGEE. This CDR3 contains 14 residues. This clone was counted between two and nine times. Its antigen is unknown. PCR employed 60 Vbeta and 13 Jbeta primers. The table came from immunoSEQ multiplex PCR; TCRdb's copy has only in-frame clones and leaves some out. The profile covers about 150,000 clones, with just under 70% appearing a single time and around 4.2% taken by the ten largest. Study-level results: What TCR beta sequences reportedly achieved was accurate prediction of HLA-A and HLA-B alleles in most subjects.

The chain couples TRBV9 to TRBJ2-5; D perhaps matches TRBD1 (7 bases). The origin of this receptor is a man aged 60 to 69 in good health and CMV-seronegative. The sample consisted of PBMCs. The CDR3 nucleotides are TGTGCCAGCAGCGGAGGACAGGAGGGAGAGACCCAGTACTTC. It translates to CASSGGQEGETQYF.